A single sample is the source of the 27 T cell receptor beta chains below, sequenced in a study of metastatic and nonmetastatic thyroid tumors (dated by TCRdb to 2018 to 2021). Before undergoing thyroid surgery, none of the patients had been given any kind of treatment. The library relied on PCR. Data came from an Illumina HiSeq 4000. TCRdb redid the processing of the public reads, applying fastp at Q25 and MiXCR, and retained in-frame beta chains. Counted in this sample were 9,500 to 14,000 clones; approximately 30% of them appeared once. The top ten constitute about a fifth of the sample. Input material: adjacent normal tissue. The source of these receptors is a male donor with papillary thyroid cancer or a benign thyroid nodule (not recorded which). Some clones in this sample may be carry-over from other donors' samples.

This sequence joins TRBV5-1 and TRBJ2-1, with unresolved D. The ends were cut back, 2 bases at V and 4 bases at J, with 10 bases in the middle. Germline CDR1 is SGHRS and CDR2 is YFSETQ. The CDR3 extends over 14 amino acids. CDR3 in DNA: TGCGCCAGCAGCTTCAGGACGGAATACAATGAGCAGTTCTTC. This sequence encodes CASSFRTEYNEQFF.

The chain combines TRBV5-1 with TRBJ1-3; no firm D call. V was clipped by 5 bases and J by 0 bases, with 9 bases between them. This CDR3 comprises 14 residues. Germline V gene data show CDR1 as SGHRS and CDR2 as YFSETQ. CDR3 nucleotide sequence: TGCGCCAGCAGTCCGTCAAACTCTGGAAACACCATATATTTT. It is translated as CASSPSNSGNTIYF.

This sequence joins TRBV5-1 and TRBJ2-7; 7 bases match TRBD2. Trimming took 0 bases from V and 7 from J; bases not matched to a gene: 4. Germline-derived CDR1 and CDR2 are SGHRS and YFSETQ. The CDR3 has 13 amino acids. CDR3 loop: CASSLDGGGEQYF. CDR3 nucleotide sequence: TGCGCCAGCAGCTTGGACGGGGGAGGGGAGCAGTACTTC.

The J gene is TRBJ2-7, the V gene TRBV20-1; 8 bases map to TRBD2. The V gene's germline CDR1 is DFQATT and CDR2 SNEGSKA (reference sequence). The CDR3 consists of 13 residues. The V gene end was trimmed by 3 bases and the J gene end by 6 bases; junction bases not matched to a gene: 7. The CDR3 sequence: CSASGAGGTEQYF. CDR3 nucleotides: TGCAGTGCTAGTGGTGCGGGAGGCACCGAGCAGTACTTC.

This clone appeared a single time. V and J are TRBV4-1 and TRBJ2-7, with D hard to call. This CDR3 is built from 15 residues. Trimming removed 0 bases from V and 0 bases from J, with 9 bases in between. Germline values: CDR1 MGHRA, CDR2 YSYEKL. The CDR3 loop is CASSQDPTSSYEQYF. In DNA, the CDR3 is TGCGCCAGCAGCCAAGACCCAACAAGCTCCTACGAGCAGTACTTC.

A remark on this clone: Its ends do not fully match the called genes, so a read error is possible. The chain joins TRBV7-2 to TRBJ2-7; D remains ambiguous. The J call may be mistaken, given a closer DNA end match to TRBJ2-5. The V gene's germline CDR1 is SGHTA and CDR2 FQGNSA. This CDR3 has 14 amino acids. The CDR3 spells CAGSSLSTQETQYF. CDR3 in DNA: TGTGCCGGCAGCTCATTATCCACACAAGAGACCCAGTACTTC.

This sequence joins TRBV20-1 and TRBJ1-5; 7 nucleotides line up with TRBD1. The CDR3 sequence is 14 residues long. V trimming: 6 bases; J trimming: 4 bases; junction bases outside the gene matches: 9. CDR1 and CDR2 (germline): DFQATT, SNEGSKA (reference sequence). CDR3 loop: CSARRDRVNQPQHF. CDR3 coding DNA: TGCAGTGCAAGACGGGACAGAGTTAATCAGCCCCAGCATTTT.

The gene calls are TRBV13 and TRBJ2-2; 11 nucleotides match TRBD2. Germline CDR1 is PRHDT and CDR2 is FYEKMQ (reference sequence). The CDR3 is 19 residues long. J was trimmed by 2 bases and V by 5 bases; bases with no gene match: 13. CDR3 amino acids: CASSPGTSGDWGNTGELFF. The CDR3 bases are TGTGCCAGCAGCCCCGGGACTAGCGGAGATTGGGGTAACACCGGGGAGCTGTTTTTT.

This sequence joins TRBV28 and TRBJ2-1, with 12 bases lining up with TRBD2. The CDR3 sequence is 17 residues long. Germline V gene lookup returns CDR1 MDHEN and CDR2 SYDVKM. J gave up 10 bases and V 1 base, and 11 bases lay outside the gene matches. In DNA form, the CDR3 reads TGTGCCAGCAGTTTATTCTCCTCTGGACTAGCGGGAACAGAGCAGTTCTTC. It is translated as CASSLFSSGLAGTEQFF.

This clone was counted between two and nine times. The DNA of the CDR3 is TGTGCCAGCAGCGCCCAGGGGAACTATGGCTACACCTTC. Translated, it gives CASSAQGNYGYTF. The chain has TRBV9 and TRBJ1-2, with D maybe TRBD1 (6 bases). The CDR3 length is 13 residues. The V end lost 3 bases, the J end lost 2 bases, and 8 bases lay between the germline ends. Germline CDR1 is SGDLS and CDR2 is YYNGEE.

Sample share makes this clone medium-sized. The chain links TRBV10-1 to TRBJ2-3; D remains ambiguous. Germline CDR1 reads WNHNN; CDR2 reads SYGVQD (reference sequence). The CDR3 length is 16 residues. The ends were cut back, 3 bases at V and 1 base at J, with 14 bases in the middle. The CDR3 region is CASSDSPGGGTDTQYF. The CDR3 bases are TGCGCCAGCAGTGACAGCCCGGGCGGCGGCACAGATACGCAGTATTTT.

The rearrangement uses TRBV5-1 and TRBJ1-2, with D possibly being TRBD1 (5 bases). Germline V gene lookup returns CDR1 SGHRS and CDR2 YFSETQ. This CDR3 contains 15 residues. V was trimmed by 0 bases and J by 3 bases, leaving 12 bases between them. Here the CDR3 DNA reads TGCGCCAGCAGCTTGGAGCTCGGGACCTACTATGGCTACACCTTC. Translating gives CASSLELGTYYGYTF. The variable domain in full, with the rest retrieved from reference TRBV5-1 and TRBJ1-2, is KAGVTQTPRYLIKTRGQQVTLSCSPISGHRSVSWYQQTPGQGLQFLFEYFSETQRNKGNFPGRFSGRQFSNSRSEMNVSTLELGDSALYLCASSLELGTYYGYTFGSGTRLTVV.

This clone is medium-sized (0.01 to 0.1%). This chain links TRBV6-1 with TRBJ2-5, with TRBD1 matching over 9 bases. V lost 6 bases, J lost 10 bases, and 12 bases stayed unmatched. Germline V gives CDR1 MNHNS, CDR2 SASEGT. This CDR3 contains 14 residues. The CDR3 nucleotides read TGTGCCAGCAGGCCCACGGGACAGGGACTTAACCAGTACTTC. This gives the protein CASRPTGQGLNQYF.

The chain is built from TRBV5-1 and TRBJ1-5; no reliable D call. Germline V CDR1 and CDR2: SGHRS, YFSETQ. Trimming removed 2 bases from V and 7 bases from J, with 10 bases in between. This CDR3 has 13 residues. For the CDR3, the DNA is TGCGCCAGCAGCTTTTCGGATAACCAGCCCCAGCATTTT. This codes for CASSFSDNQPQHF.

This clone was recorded only once. The rearrangement uses TRBV7-8 and TRBJ2-7; 10 bases align to TRBD1. The CDR3 is 17 amino acids. Trimming took 1 base from V and 3 from J; bases not matched to a gene: 9. Germline CDR1 is SGHVS and CDR2 is FQNEAQ. The CDR3 is CASSLVGAGTGDYEQYF. The DNA for the CDR3 is TGTGCCAGCAGCTTAGTAGGAGCCGGGACAGGGGACTACGAGCAGTACTTC.

The CDR3 sequence: CATSAVLDEQFF. CDR3 nucleotide sequence: TGTGCCACCTCGGCCGTTTTGGATGAGCAGTTCTTC. The rearrangement links TRBV2 to TRBJ2-1; D not resolved. The germline V and J ends were trimmed by 10 bases and 8 bases, with 15 bases remaining between them. The germline gives CDR1 SNHLY, CDR2 FYNNEI. CDR3 size: 12 residues.

This rearrangement joins TRBV2 to TRBJ2-3, with no clear D. The CDR3 runs to 15 residues. V was shortened by 6 bases and J by 0 bases, with 13 bases between the two germline ends. CDR1 and CDR2 from the germline V gene are SNHLY and FYNNEI. As DNA, the CDR3 is TGTGCCAGCAGCGGAGACTCGGTTAGCACAGATACGCAGTATTTT. It is translated as CASSGDSVSTDTQYF.

This sequence joins TRBV12-3 or TRBV12-4 and TRBJ2-2, with unresolved D. V was shortened by 3 bases and J by 1 base, with 9 bases between the two germline ends. This CDR3 region has 15 residues. The CDR3 DNA sequence: TGTGCCAGCAGTTTCACCCTCCTGAACACCGGGGAGCTGTTTTTT. This encodes CASSFTLLNTGELFF.

By share of the sample, this clone is medium-sized. The V call is TRBV11-2, the J call TRBJ1-1; D remains unclear. The CDR3 covers 13 residues. With 4 bases removed from V and 1 base from J, the gap between germline ends came to 7 bases. CDR1 and CDR2 (germline): SGHAT, FQNNGV. The CDR3 DNA reads as TGTGCCAGCAGCTCTCAGGCGAACACTGAAGCTTTCTTT. Translation gives CASSSQANTEAFF.

V and J are TRBV20-1 and TRBJ2-7; TRBD2 aligns across 10 bases. J lost 4 bases, V lost 4 bases, and 13 bases had no gene match. The germline CDR1 and CDR2 sequences are DFQATT and SNEGSKA (reference sequence). The CDR3 consists of 16 residues. The CDR3 DNA reads TGCAGTGCTACCAAGCTAGCGGGAGATAGGGGTTACGAGCAGTACTTC. Translating it yields CSATKLAGDRGYEQYF.

This sequence joins TRBV6-1 and TRBJ1-3; possibly TRBD1 for D (6 bases). The CDR3 has 14 amino acids. The V end was cut by 6 bases, the J end by 1 base, with 10 bases between. Germline-derived CDR1 and CDR2 are MNHNS and SASEGT. CDR3 bases: TGTGCCAGCAGAACAGGGTATTCTGGAAACACCATATATTTT. Its protein product is CASRTGYSGNTIYF.

This clone turned up a few times. This chain uses TRBV4-1 with TRBJ2-5; D uncertain. The V end lost 0 bases, the J end lost 6 bases, and 14 bases lay between the germline ends. Germline lookup yields CDR1 MGHRA and CDR2 YSYEKL. The CDR3 is 15 amino acids. The CDR3: CASSQDYGPKKTQYF. The CDR3 DNA reads as TGCGCCAGCAGCCAAGATTACGGGCCCAAAAAGACCCAGTACTTC.

The V gene is TRBV19, the J gene TRBJ2-6, with a weak D call TRBD1 (5 bases). CDR3 length: 16 amino acids. Germline V CDR1 and CDR2: LNHDA, SQIVND (reference sequence). Between the trimmed V and J ends, which lost 7 bases and 1 base, there was a span of 14 bases. CDR3 in amino acids: CASTDRPGSGANVLTF. As DNA, the CDR3 is TGTGCCAGTACCGACAGACCAGGGTCTGGGGCCAACGTCCTGACTTTC. The whole variable domain, remainder taken from reference TRBV19 and TRBJ2-6, is DGGITQSPKYLFRKEGQNVTLSCEQNLNHDAMYWYRQDPGQGLRLIYYSQIVNDFQKGDIAEGYSVSREKKESFPLTVTSAQKNPTAFYLCASTDRPGSGANVLTFGAGSRLTVL.

The chain carries TRBV20-1 and TRBJ2-7, with 7 bases lining up with TRBD2. Germline CDR1 is DFQATT and CDR2 is SNEGSKA (reference sequence). The CDR3 is made up of 13 amino acids. V trimming: 4 bases; J trimming: 3 bases; junction bases outside the gene matches: 6. The CDR3 DNA follows: TGCAGTGCTACTCCTAGCGGTAACTACGAGCAGTACTTC. Protein sequence: CSATPSGNYEQYF.

This clone was counted only a few times. The chain uses TRBV11-1 and TRBJ2-2; TRBD1 matches 8 bases. Germline lookup yields CDR1 SGHAT and CDR2 FQDESV (reference sequence). The CDR3 is made up of 15 amino acids. J lost 7 bases, V lost 2 bases, and 6 bases had no gene match. The CDR3 DNA sequence: TGTGCCAGCAGCTTATGGTCAGGGGGCGGCGGGGAGCTGTTTTTT. Protein product: CASSLWSGGGGELFF.

The sample holds a few counts of this clone. The genes are TRBV11-1 and TRBJ2-2; 8 bases agree with TRBD2. Per the germline V gene, CDR1 is SGHAT and CDR2 is FQDESV (reference sequence). The length of the CDR3 is 17 residues. V was clipped by 3 bases and J by 6 bases; unmatched bases: 12. The CDR3 region is CASSFKRLAGVAGELFF. For the CDR3, the DNA is TGTGCCAGCAGCTTTAAACGGCTAGCGGGCGTAGCCGGGGAGCTGTTTTTT.

This clone was counted at least ten times. This chain joins TRBV27 and TRBJ2-1, with 12 bases aligning to TRBD2. The V gene's germline CDR1 is MNHEY and CDR2 SMNVEV (reference sequence). The CDR3 loop spans 16 amino acids. With V trimmed by 7 bases and J by 4 bases, 8 bases remained unmatched. The CDR3 DNA follows: TGTGCCAGCAAGACCTCCGGGACTAGCGGGTACAATGAGCAGTTCTTC. Translation: CASKTSGTSGYNEQFF.